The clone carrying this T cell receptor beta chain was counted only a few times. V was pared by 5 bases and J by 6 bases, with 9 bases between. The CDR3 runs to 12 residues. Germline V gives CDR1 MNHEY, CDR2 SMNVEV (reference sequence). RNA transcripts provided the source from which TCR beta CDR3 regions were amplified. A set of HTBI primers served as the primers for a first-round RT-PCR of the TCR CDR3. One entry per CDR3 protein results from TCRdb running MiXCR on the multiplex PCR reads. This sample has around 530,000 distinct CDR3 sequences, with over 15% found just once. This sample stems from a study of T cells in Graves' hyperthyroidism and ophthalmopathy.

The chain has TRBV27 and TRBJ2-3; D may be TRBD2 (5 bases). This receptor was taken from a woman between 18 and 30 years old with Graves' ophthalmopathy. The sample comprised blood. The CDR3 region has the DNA TGTGCCAGCAGTCGGCGCGGGGATACGCAGTATTTT. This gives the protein CASSRRGDTQYF.